This TCR beta chain came from a study of blood T cell repertoires in COVID-19. Study background: COVID-19 samples from acute and convalescent phases originated in the United States, Italy and Spain.

The germline CDR1 and CDR2 sequences are MNHEY and SVGAGI. V was clipped by 6 bases and J by 7 bases, with 7 bases between them. The length of the CDR3 is 11 residues. Clones were sequenced by immunoSEQ multiplex PCR, and TCRdb holds only the in-frame ones, with some missing. The repertoire has roughly 280,000 clones, around 90% of them found once; the top ten carry 2% to 2.5%. The sample was peripheral blood. The chain couples TRBV6-5 to TRBJ1-5; D perhaps matches TRBD1 (5 bases). This TCR was recovered from a woman aged 45-60 years who had recovered from COVID-19. Here the CDR3 reads CASRPGQPQHF. CDR3 sequence (DNA): TGTGCCAGCAGGCCAGGGCAGCCCCAGCATTTT.